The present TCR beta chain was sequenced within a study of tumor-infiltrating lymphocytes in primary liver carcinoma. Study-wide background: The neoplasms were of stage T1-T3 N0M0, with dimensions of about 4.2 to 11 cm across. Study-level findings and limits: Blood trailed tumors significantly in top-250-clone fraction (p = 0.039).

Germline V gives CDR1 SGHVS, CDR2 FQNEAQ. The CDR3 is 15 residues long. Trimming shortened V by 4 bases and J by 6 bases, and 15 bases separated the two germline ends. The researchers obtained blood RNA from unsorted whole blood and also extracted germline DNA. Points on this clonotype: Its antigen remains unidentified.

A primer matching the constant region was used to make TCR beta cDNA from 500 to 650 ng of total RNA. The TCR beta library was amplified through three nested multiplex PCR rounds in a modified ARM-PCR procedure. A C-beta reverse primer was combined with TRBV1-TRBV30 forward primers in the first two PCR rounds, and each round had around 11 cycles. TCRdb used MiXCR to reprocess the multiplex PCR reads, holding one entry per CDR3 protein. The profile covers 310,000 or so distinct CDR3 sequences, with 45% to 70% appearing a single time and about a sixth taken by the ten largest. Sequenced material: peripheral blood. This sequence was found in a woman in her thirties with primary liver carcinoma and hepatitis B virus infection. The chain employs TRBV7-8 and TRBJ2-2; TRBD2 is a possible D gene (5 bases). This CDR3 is CASSSIVGVSGELFF. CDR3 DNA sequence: TGTGCCAGCAGCTCAATAGTGGGAGTTTCCGGGGAGCTGTTTTTT.